The 29 T cell receptor beta chains given below trace back to one sample, sequenced in a study of molecular identifiers for immune sequencing clone quantification. Each CDR3 protein is one row after TCRdb ran MiXCR on the PCR reads. The sample includes around 460,000 distinct CDR3 sequences, about a fifth of them seen just once. The sequenced sample consisted of naive CD8+ T cells from blood, with Jurkat cell RNA spiked in. Indicated subset: FACS-sorted CD8+CD4-CCR7+CD45RA+ naive T cells. These receptors were obtained from a human donor in good health. Some libraries in this study had Jurkat cell RNA spiked in.

This clonotype was found many times. The chain is built from TRBV24-1 and TRBJ2-1, with TRBD1 identical over 8 bases. V gave up 2 bases and J gave up 2 bases; unmatched junction bases: 10. Germline V gene lookup returns CDR1 KGHDR and CDR2 SFDVKD. This CDR3 region has 18 residues. CDR3 bases: TGTGCCACCAGTGATTATCAGGGGGCGACGGGAGCCTACAATGAGCAGTTCTTC. Its protein is CATSDYQGATGAYNEQFF.

A few counts support this clonotype. The chain is built from TRBV5-5 and TRBJ2-3; 9 positions match TRBD2. Germline V gives CDR1 SGHKS, CDR2 YYEKEE (reference sequence). With 5 bases clipped from V and 2 bases from J, the junction kept 9 bases outside the gene matches. The CDR3 runs 16 residues. The CDR3: CASSRGLADLTDTQYF. CDR3 in DNA: TGTGCCAGCAGTAGGGGACTAGCTGACCTCACAGATACGCAGTATTTT.

V is TRBV12-3 or TRBV12-4 and J is TRBJ2-7; D is uncertain. The V gene lost 8 bases and the J gene lost 0 bases, with 11 bases spanning the gap. The CDR3 is 13 amino acids. The CDR3 region is CASRWESSYEQYF. For the CDR3, the DNA is TGTGCCAGCCGATGGGAATCCTCCTACGAGCAGTACTTC.

A few counts support this clonotype. The chain carries TRBV20-1 and TRBJ2-7; 7 nucleotides match TRBD1. CDR3 length: 14 residues. Germline V gene lookup returns CDR1 DFQATT and CDR2 SNEGSKA (reference sequence). J was trimmed by 3 bases and V by 0 bases; bases with no gene match: 5. The CDR3 DNA follows: TGCAGTGCTAGAGATTACGGGGACAGCTACGAGCAGTACTTC. It encodes CSARDYGDSYEQYF.

This clonotype was detected many times. The V gene is TRBV5-4, the J gene TRBJ2-3; D not certain. Germline V CDR1 and CDR2: SGHNT, YYREEE (reference sequence). The CDR3 sequence is 14 residues long. Trimming took off 4 bases at V and 3 bases at J, with 12 bases between the two ends. CDR3 amino acids: CASSPSLGTDTQYF. The CDR3 nucleotides are TGTGCCAGCAGCCCATCCCTAGGTACAGATACGCAGTATTTT. The variable domain in full, with the rest retrieved from reference TRBV5-4 and TRBJ2-3, is ETGVTQSPTHLIKTRGQQVTLRCSSQSGHNTVSWYQQALGQGPQFIFQYYREEENGRGNFPPRFSGLQFPNYSSELNVNALELDDSALYLCASSPSLGTDTQYFGPGTRLTVL.

For this clonotype: A clone one base away is much larger, so this may be a read error. The genes are TRBV9 and TRBJ2-3; 7 nucleotides line up with TRBD2. The CDR3 totals 19 residues. Germline CDR1 reads SGDLS; CDR2 reads YYNGEE. J was trimmed by 5 bases and V by 1 base; bases with no gene match: 19. CDR3 DNA: TGTGCCAGCAGCGTACAGGTTGAGGGTCCCGGGACTAACCTAGATACGCAGTATTTT. Translated: CASSVQVEGPGTNLDTQYF.

The chain recombines TRBV4-3 with TRBJ2-7; D gene uncertain. The CDR3 is made up of 16 amino acids. Germline CDR1 is LGHNA and CDR2 is YSLEER. Trimming took off 1 base at V and 0 bases at J, with 13 bases between the two ends. The CDR3 sequence is CASSQASTDYSYEQYF. The CDR3 DNA reads TGCGCCAGCAGCCAAGCATCAACAGATTACTCCTACGAGCAGTACTTC.

The chain recombines TRBV10-3 with TRBJ2-3, with 9 bases lining up with TRBD2. CDR1 is ENHRY and CDR2 is SYGVKD in the germline V gene. V was clipped by 3 bases and J by 2 bases; unmatched bases: 3. The CDR3 runs to 15 residues. CDR3 bases: TGTGCCATCAGTGAAAGCGGGGGGCACACAGATACGCAGTATTTT. This encodes CAISESGGHTDTQYF.

This clonotype was detected many times. The gene calls are TRBV12-5 and TRBJ2-7; a weak D match, TRBD2 (5 bases). The germline CDR1 and CDR2 sequences are LGHNT and FRNRAP. CDR3 length: 14 amino acids. Trimming took off 7 bases at V and 7 bases at J, with 20 bases between the two ends. The chain's CDR3 is CASAPSSGSWEQYF. For the CDR3, the DNA is TGTGCTAGTGCCCCCTCTTCGGGGAGCTGGGAGCAGTACTTC.

This clonotype was counted ten times or more. V gene TRBV4-1 combines with J gene TRBJ1-1; tentatively, D is TRBD1 (5 bases). CDR1 and CDR2 from the germline V gene are MGHRA and YSYEKL. Trimming stripped 1 base from V and 0 bases from J, with 15 bases between. The CDR3 length is 17 residues. CDR3 sequence (DNA): TGCGCCAGCAGCCAAGCAGGGAACGCTTTCATGAACACTGAAGCTTTCTTT. Translating it yields CASSQAGNAFMNTEAFF.

A remark on this clonotype: This sequence may be a read error, since a much larger clone differs from it by one base. This chain uses TRBV7-8 with TRBJ2-3, with TRBD2 matching over 13 bases. The CDR3 loop spans 17 amino acids. J gave up 2 bases and V 8 bases, and 10 bases lay outside the gene matches. CDR1 is SGHVS and CDR2 is FQNEAQ in the germline V gene. The CDR3 loop reads CASGLRLAGGNTDTQYF. The CDR3 nucleotides read TGTGCCAGCGGCCTCAGACTAGCGGGGGGCAACACAGATACGCAGTATTTT.

This clonotype was seen at least ten times. The V call is TRBV4-3, the J call TRBJ2-5, with unresolved D. The germline gives CDR1 LGHNA, CDR2 YSLEER. V lost 4 bases to trimming and J lost 2 bases, with 11 bases between them. The CDR3 consists of 14 residues. CDR3 in DNA: TGCGCCAGCAGCCCCGGAAGCTCGCAAGAGACCCAGTACTTC. Amino acid sequence: CASSPGSSQETQYF.

This clonotype came up many times. This chain joins TRBV7-9 and TRBJ2-7; no definite D call. CDR3 length: 13 amino acids. V was clipped by 1 base and J by 3 bases, with 7 bases between them. Germline V gene sequence: CDR1 SEHNR, CDR2 FQNEAQ (reference sequence). The CDR3 loop is CASSLVSGYEQYF. CDR3 in DNA: TGTGCCAGCAGCTTAGTGTCAGGCTACGAGCAGTACTTC.

V usage is TRBV11-2 and J usage is TRBJ1-6; possibly TRBD1 for D (5 bases). The V gene lost 7 bases and the J gene lost 5 bases, with 18 bases spanning the gap. CDR3 length: 16 residues. The V gene's germline CDR1 is SGHAT and CDR2 FQNNGV. CDR3 sequence (DNA): TGTGCCAGCACTTTGGGGGATGGGATCGATAATTCACCCCTCCACTTT. Residues: CASTLGDGIDNSPLHF.

In its sample, this clonotype was seen many times. The chain carries TRBV11-2 and TRBJ2-6, with D tentatively TRBD1 (5 bases). CDR3 size: 15 residues. The ends were cut back, 5 bases at V and 4 bases at J, with 12 bases in the middle. CDR1 is SGHAT and CDR2 is FQNNGV in the germline V gene. CDR3 region: CASSQGPMGANVLTF. Written as DNA, the CDR3 is TGTGCCAGCAGCCAGGGCCCGATGGGGGCCAACGTCCTGACTTTC.

The chain carries TRBV29-1 and TRBJ2-1, with a weak D call TRBD1 (6 bases). The CDR3 totals 13 residues. Trimming pared 1 base from V and 7 bases from J, leaving 11 bases between. In germline, CDR1 is SQVTM, CDR2 ANQGSEA. The CDR3 spells CSVEVARGNEQFF. The CDR3 DNA follows: TGCAGCGTTGAAGTGGCCAGGGGAAATGAGCAGTTCTTC.

V gene TRBV12-3 or TRBV12-4 combines with J gene TRBJ2-5; TRBD1 aligns across 7 bases. The CDR3 consists of 14 residues. V shed 5 bases and J 5 bases; nucleotides not matched to a gene: 8. CDR3 in amino acids: CASSPYRGEETQYF. DNA for the CDR3: TGTGCCAGCAGTCCCTACAGGGGAGAGGAGACCCAGTACTTC.

This clonotype was found a few times. The chain has TRBV5-1 and TRBJ2-7, with 7 positions matching TRBD1. CDR1 and CDR2 (germline): SGHRS, YFSETQ. The CDR3 runs to 14 residues. The J segment lost 1 base and the V segment lost 2 bases, leaving 3 bases of the junction unmatched. CDR3 sequence: CASSFVTGSYEQYF. As DNA, the CDR3 is TGCGCCAGCAGCTTCGTGACAGGGTCCTACGAGCAGTACTTC.

Comments on this clonotype: Since no conserved phenylalanine or tryptophan closes the CDR3, a read error is the likely cause. The CDR3 sequence: CATSEFGVYEQYS. DNA of the CDR3: TGTGCCACCTCCGAATTCGGGGTCTACGAGCAGTACTCC. This chain links TRBV19 with TRBJ2-7; D may be TRBD2 (5 bases). Germline V gives CDR1 LNHDA, CDR2 SQIVND (reference sequence). The CDR3 is made up of 13 amino acids. The V and J ends lost 10 bases and 3 bases respectively, with 16 bases between them.

This clonotype was detected ten times or more. This rearrangement joins TRBV7-3 to TRBJ2-3; D gene ambiguous. Trimming stripped 4 bases from V and 4 bases from J, with 15 bases between. From germline, CDR1 is SGHTA and CDR2 FQGTGA. The CDR3 spans 15 residues. This chain's CDR3 is CASSSQVGSPDTQYF. In DNA form, the CDR3 reads TGTGCCAGCAGCTCCCAGGTTGGGTCCCCAGATACGCAGTATTTT.

This clonotype appeared a single time. This may be a read error: a much more frequent sequence differs by one nucleotide. The genes are TRBV27 and TRBJ2-7; D not resolved. The CDR3 length is 13 residues. With 2 bases removed from V and 6 bases from J, the gap between germline ends came to 11 bases. Germline CDR1 MNHEY, CDR2 SMNVEV (reference sequence). CDR3 in DNA: TGTGCCAGCAGTTTACAGGTAGGGCGCGAGCAGTACTTC. Its protein is CASSLQVGREQYF.

As to this clonotype: The conserved phenylalanine or tryptophan normally closing the CDR3 is absent here, so this likely arose from a read error. The rearrangement joins TRBV27 to TRBJ1-2, with D uncertain. This CDR3 is 14 amino acids long. The germline V gene encodes CDR1 MNHEY and CDR2 SMNVEV (reference sequence). Trimming shortened V by 0 bases and J by 8 bases, and 13 bases separated the two germline ends. The CDR3 here is CASSLSPPGGGYTL. The CDR3 nucleotides are TGTGCCAGCAGTTTATCGCCCCCCGGCGGGGGCTACACCCTC.

This clonotype has only a few counts. In this CDR3 the conserved last residue, phenylalanine or tryptophan, is missing, so a read error is likely. The chain has TRBV5-6 and TRBJ1-6; TRBD1 might be the D (5 bases). V was clipped by 2 bases and J by 7 bases, with 19 bases between them. CDR1 SGHDT and CDR2 YYEEEE come from the germline V gene. The CDR3 spans 17 residues. CDR3 sequence (DNA): TGTGCCAGCAGCTTTCATCACGGCGGAGGGGAGAATTCACCCCTCCACTCT. As protein: CASSFHHGGGENSPLHS.

The J gene is TRBJ2-6, the V gene TRBV6-5, with TRBD1 matching 12 bases. CDR3 length: 13 amino acids. Germline V gene sequence: CDR1 MNHEY, CDR2 SVGAGI. V dropped 7 bases and J dropped 11; count of bases not matched to a gene: 3. The CDR3 is CASKGTGGDVLTF. The CDR3 DNA is TGTGCCAGCAAGGGGACAGGGGGCGACGTCCTGACTTTC.

As concerns this clonotype: With a much larger clone just one base away, this may be a read error. This chain joins TRBV29-1 and TRBJ1-1, with D unresolved. The ends were cut back, 7 bases at V and 8 bases at J, with 14 bases in the middle. This CDR3 has 11 amino acids. Germline CDR1 reads SQVTM; CDR2 reads ANQGSEA. The CDR3 loop reads CSAVAATEAFF. The CDR3 DNA is TGCAGCGCTGTGGCGGCCACCGAAGCTTTCTTT.

V is TRBV7-6 and J is TRBJ1-2; unclear D gene. V was shortened by 4 bases and J by 8 bases, with 8 bases between the two germline ends. The CDR3 consists of 11 residues. Germline V gene lookup returns CDR1 SGHVS and CDR2 FNYEAQ. CDR3 nucleotide sequence: TGTGCCAGCAGCTCTGTCAGGGGCTACACCTTC. Its protein product is CASSSVRGYTF.

This clonotype was picked up many times. The chain is built from TRBV9 and TRBJ2-3; D is unclear. The CDR3 extends over 12 amino acids. The ends were cut back, 3 bases at V and 4 bases at J, with 6 bases in the middle. Looked up from germline, CDR1 is SGDLS and CDR2 is YYNGEE. The CDR3, as DNA: TGTGCCAGCAGCGGAGACTCAGATACGCAGTATTTT. Translation: CASSGDSDTQYF.

This clonotype occurred many times. The chain is built from TRBV12-3 or TRBV12-4 and TRBJ1-5; D not certain. The CDR3 is made up of 14 amino acids. Trimming took off 3 bases at V and 6 bases at J, with 12 bases between the two ends. The CDR3 coding sequence is TGTGCCAGCAGTTTCTATGGCAGCCTTCAGCCCCAGCATTTT. It codes for CASSFYGSLQPQHF.

This clonotype was detected ten times or more. The chain is built from TRBV5-1 and TRBJ2-3; 8 bases align to TRBD1. The CDR3 totals 15 residues. Germline V CDR1 and CDR2: SGHRS, YFSETQ. V trimming: 2 bases; J trimming: 1 base; junction bases outside the gene matches: 3. CDR3 loop: CASSFQGAGTDTQYF. CDR3 in DNA: TGCGCCAGCAGCTTCCAGGGGGCAGGCACAGATACGCAGTATTTT. The entire variable domain, with the rest obtained from reference TRBV5-1 and TRBJ2-3, is as follows: KAGVTQTPRYLIKTRGQQVTLSCSPISGHRSVSWYQQTPGQGLQFLFEYFSETQRNKGNFPGRFSGRQFSNSRSEMNVSTLELGDSALYLCASSFQGAGTDTQYFGPGTRLTVL.